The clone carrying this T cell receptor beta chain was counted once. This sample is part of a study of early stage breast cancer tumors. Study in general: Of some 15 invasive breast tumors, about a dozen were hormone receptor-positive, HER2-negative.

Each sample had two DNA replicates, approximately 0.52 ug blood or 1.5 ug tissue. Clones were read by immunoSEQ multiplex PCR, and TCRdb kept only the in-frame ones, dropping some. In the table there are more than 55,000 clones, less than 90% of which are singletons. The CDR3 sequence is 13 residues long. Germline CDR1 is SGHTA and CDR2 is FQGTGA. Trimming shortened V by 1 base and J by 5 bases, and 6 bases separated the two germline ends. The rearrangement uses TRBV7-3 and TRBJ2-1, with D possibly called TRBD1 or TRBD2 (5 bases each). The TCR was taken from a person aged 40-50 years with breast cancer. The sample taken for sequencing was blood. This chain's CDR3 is CASSLMGHNEQFF. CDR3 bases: TGTGCCAGCAGCTTAATGGGACACAATGAGCAGTTCTTC.